The 23 T cell receptor beta chains given below trace back to one sample, sequenced in a study of cytomegalovirus exposure and HLA in healthy donors. Primers for the PCR totalled 60 Vbeta and 13 Jbeta. TCRdb's copy holds only in-frame clones and misses some; the assay was immunoSEQ multiplex PCR. Among some 130,000 clones listed, roughly 75% were seen once. The source material was PBMCs. The receptors stem from a man aged 25 to 40 in good health.

The rearrangement links TRBV6-5 to TRBJ2-7, with D maybe TRBD1 (6 bases). Between the trimmed V and J ends, which lost 0 bases and 11 bases, there was a span of 14 bases. CDR1 MNHEY and CDR2 SVGAGI come from the germline V gene. The CDR3 totals 13 residues. In nucleotides, the CDR3 is TGTGCCAGCAGTTACTCCGGGCGGGCAGGGGAGTACTTC. Protein: CASSYSGRAGEYF.

Written as DNA, the CDR3 is TGTGCCAGCAGCTTAGGGTACAGGGGGCGCACCGGGGAGCTGTTTTTT. This encodes CASSLGYRGRTGELFF. The chain has TRBV7-6 and TRBJ2-2, with 9 bases aligning to TRBD1. The CDR3 consists of 16 residues. The germline V gene has CDR1 SGHVS and CDR2 FNYEAQ. The trim removed 1 base at V and 4 bases at J, leaving 4 bases unmatched.

V and J are TRBV7-3 and TRBJ2-1; D gene uncertain. The CDR3 is 16 residues long. The germline V gene has CDR1 SGHTA and CDR2 FQGTGA. V lost 2 bases to trimming and J lost 0 bases, with 11 bases between them. The CDR3 DNA reads as TGTGCCAGCAGCTTACATCGGAGAAGCTCCTACAATGAGCAGTTCTTC. Amino acids: CASSLHRRSSYNEQFF.

V is TRBV5-1 and J is TRBJ2-5; D is unclear. This CDR3 comprises 16 residues. The V end lost 0 bases, the J end lost 2 bases, and 14 bases lay between the germline ends. Germline CDR1 reads SGHRS; CDR2 reads YFSETQ. The DNA of the CDR3 is TGCGCCAGCAGCTTGGCACGCGCGGTTGGGCAAGAGACCCAGTACTTC. It is translated as CASSLARAVGQETQYF.

V gene TRBV11-3 combines with J gene TRBJ2-1; unclear D gene. The CDR3 is made up of 13 amino acids. Germline V gives CDR1 SGHNT, CDR2 YENEEA. Trimming took 5 bases from V and 4 from J, leaving 9 bases between them. CDR3 residues: CASSLLYYNEQFF. CDR3 sequence (DNA): TGTGCCAGCAGCCTCCTTTATTACAATGAGCAGTTCTTC. Complete variable domain (other parts from reference TRBV11-3 and TRBJ2-1): EAGVVQSPRYKIIEKKQPVAFWCNPISGHNTLYWYLQNLGQGPELLIRYENEEAVDDSQLPKDRFSAERLKGVDSTLKIQPAELGDSAVYLCASSLLYYNEQFFGPGTRLTVL.

The J gene is TRBJ2-1, the V gene TRBV29-1, with D possibly TRBD2 on 6 matching bases. CDR1 is SQVTM, CDR2 ANQGSEA, per germline. CDR3 length equals 18 residues. Trimming cost V 7 bases and J 6 bases, with 31 bases left between them. CDR3 nucleotides: TGCAGCGCCCAAGGGAGGCATTTGCGGAGTGGGCAAGGCAATGAGCAGTTCTTC. Translating gives CSAQGRHLRSGQGNEQFF.

This rearrangement joins TRBV5-4 to TRBJ2-2; D perhaps matches TRBD2 (6 bases). V was trimmed by 1 base and J by 6 bases, leaving 16 bases between them. Germline V CDR1 and CDR2: SGHNT, YYREEE (reference sequence). This CDR3 is built from 16 residues. CDR3 protein: CASSLRGPTGAGELFF. CDR3 in DNA: TGTGCCAGCAGCTTGAGGGGACCCACGGGGGCCGGGGAGCTGTTTTTT.

Only one count was recorded for this clone. The rearrangement uses TRBV5-8 and TRBJ1-5; 7 bases align to TRBD1. Germline lookup yields CDR1 SGHTS and CDR2 YDEGEE. The CDR3 sequence is 18 residues long. The J segment lost 0 bases and the V segment lost 6 bases, leaving 15 bases of the junction unmatched. The CDR3 DNA reads TGTGCCAGCAACCGGCCCCCTACAGGGGTGAGTAGCAATCAGCCCCAGCATTTT. Translated: CASNRPPTGVSSNQPQHF.

The CDR3 protein is CASSQVGPYEQYF. As DNA, the CDR3 is TGCGCCAGCAGCCAAGTGGGGCCCTACGAGCAGTACTTC. The chain employs TRBV4-1 and TRBJ2-5; tentative D call: TRBD1 (5 bases). The DNA matches TRBJ2-7 better at its end, which makes the J call doubtful. CDR3 length: 13 amino acids. Germline lookup yields CDR1 MGHRA and CDR2 YSYEKL.

The gene calls are TRBV7-9 and TRBJ1-1, with 9 bases aligning to TRBD1. Germline CDR1 reads SEHNR; CDR2 reads FQNEAQ (reference sequence). V was clipped by 3 bases and J by 0 bases; unmatched bases: 2. There are 15 residues in the CDR3. CDR3 amino acids: CASSFGQGMNTEAFF. CDR3 DNA sequence: TGTGCCAGCAGCTTCGGACAGGGGATGAACACTGAAGCTTTCTTT.

The chain employs TRBV14 and TRBJ1-2; D might be TRBD1 (6 bases). V was trimmed by 5 bases and J by 1 base, leaving 11 bases between them. The CDR3 covers 14 residues. Germline V gene data show CDR1 as SGHDN and CDR2 as FVKESK. The CDR3 region is CASSLTGLNYGYTF. The CDR3 nucleotides read TGTGCCAGCAGCTTGACAGGCCTTAACTATGGCTACACCTTC.

As to this clone: An end of the junction differs from the germline gene, which may be a read error. V is TRBV27 and J is TRBJ2-5; 9 bases agree with TRBD2. Germline lookup yields CDR1 MNHEY and CDR2 SMNVEV (reference sequence). The CDR3 is 13 residues long. The DNA of the CDR3 is TGTGCCAGCACAACGGTGCGGGAGGGCAAGCCCAACTTC. Its protein is CASTTVREGKPNF.

The rearrangement uses TRBV18 and TRBJ2-7, with 9 bases identical to TRBD2. The CDR3 runs to 17 residues. Germline V gives CDR1 KGHSH, CDR2 LQKENI. J gave up 7 bases and V 8 bases, and 21 bases lay outside the gene matches. The CDR3 loop reads CASGGTLGVAGVREQYF. In DNA form, the CDR3 reads TGTGCCAGCGGCGGAACCCTCGGAGTAGCGGGAGTTCGTGAGCAGTACTTC.

The chain uses TRBV4-2 and TRBJ2-5, with D unclear. V was clipped by 1 base and J by 3 bases, with 9 bases between them. CDR3 length: 14 residues. Germline V gene data show CDR1 as LGHNA and CDR2 as YNFKEQ. CDR3 nucleotide sequence: TGTGCCAGCAGCCAAGTCGGGTACGAAGAGACCCAGTACTTC. It specifies CASSQVGYEETQYF.

There are a few counts of this clone. V gene TRBV27 combines with J gene TRBJ2-7; D may be TRBD1 (6 bases). Per the germline V gene, CDR1 is MNHEY and CDR2 is SMNVEV (reference sequence). CDR3 size: 13 residues. The V end was cut by 2 bases, the J end by 5 bases, with 10 bases between. CDR3 bases: TGTGCCAGCAGTTTACAGGGGCCACACGAGCAGTACTTC. Translated: CASSLQGPHEQYF.

The J gene is TRBJ2-5, the V gene TRBV6-5; TRBD2 agrees at 7 bases. Judging by the DNA end, TRBJ2-7 fits better; the J call may be wrong. The CDR3 is 15 amino acids. The germline CDR1 and CDR2 sequences are MNHEY and SVGAGI. The CDR3 is CASRPRGSLSYEQYF. For the CDR3, the DNA is TGTGCCAGCAGACCCCGCGGGAGCCTCTCCTACGAGCAGTACTTC.

The CDR3 loop is CASSPYRGRLGEQYF. CDR3 bases: TGTGCCAGCAGCCCATACAGGGGGAGATTGGGCGAGCAGTACTTC. The chain recombines TRBV6-5 with TRBJ2-7; 8 bases are shared with TRBD1. The V gene end was trimmed by 6 bases and the J gene end by 6 bases; junction bases not matched to a gene: 13. This CDR3 contains 15 residues. Germline assignment: CDR1 MNHEY and CDR2 SVGAGI.

The count of this clone is one. This rearrangement joins TRBV20-1 to TRBJ2-3, with unresolved D. V dropped 3 bases and J dropped 6 bases, with 7 bases sitting between them. The CDR3 totals 11 residues. Germline lookup yields CDR1 DFQATT and CDR2 SNEGSKA (reference sequence). The CDR3 DNA is TGCAGTGCTAGTCGTACTGATACGCAGTATTTT. Translated, it gives CSASRTDTQYF.

This chain joins TRBV10-3 and TRBJ1-2; D remains ambiguous. The V end was cut by 0 bases, the J end by 3 bases, with 8 bases between. CDR1 ENHRY and CDR2 SYGVKD come from the germline V gene. The length of the CDR3 is 14 residues. The DNA of the CDR3 is TGTGCCATCAGTGAGTCGTCCTCCGACTATGGCTACACCTTC. It translates to CAISESSSDYGYTF.

The chain carries TRBV18 and TRBJ2-2, with 8 bases identical to TRBD1. The CDR3 has 16 amino acids. With 3 bases clipped from V and 5 bases from J, the junction kept 8 bases outside the gene matches. CDR1 is KGHSH and CDR2 is LQKENI in the germline V gene. The CDR3 loop reads CASSPRGGQVTGELFF. The CDR3 nucleotides are TGTGCCAGCTCACCGAGAGGGGGACAGGTTACCGGGGAGCTGTTTTTT.

This chain links TRBV30 with TRBJ2-2, with D possibly TRBD1 on 5 matching bases. V was trimmed by 2 bases and J by 6 bases, leaving 7 bases between them. There are 12 residues in the CDR3. Germline V gene lookup returns CDR1 GTSNPN and CDR2 SVGIG (reference sequence). The CDR3 sequence: CAWSLGAGELFF. CDR3 nucleotide sequence: TGTGCCTGGAGTCTAGGGGCCGGGGAGCTGTTTTTT.

The V call is TRBV5-3, the J call TRBJ1-5, with D possibly TRBD1 on 6 matching bases. TRBV5-3 is noted as an ORF with a role that remains uncertain. Trimming cost V 1 base and J 2 bases, with 16 bases left between them. The CDR3 is 17 amino acids. CDR3 region: CARSLFKGGLCNQPQHF. CDR3 coding DNA: TGTGCCAGAAGCTTGTTCAAGGGGGGGCTTTGCAATCAGCCCCAGCATTTT.

The chain has TRBV2 and TRBJ1-2; TRBD1 agrees at 7 bases. The V and J ends lost 6 bases and 9 bases, in that order; junction bases with no gene match: 13. The CDR3 consists of 14 residues. Germline V gene sequence: CDR1 SNHLY, CDR2 FYNNEI. CDR3 in amino acids: CASRDSPGGTRYTF. The CDR3 DNA reads as TGTGCCAGCAGGGATTCCCCAGGGGGTACTCGCTACACCTTC.